A selection of T cell receptor beta chains follows, all from one sample in a study of control samples from healthy donors and cancer patients. TCRdb's table, derived via immunoSEQ multiplex PCR, lists solely in-frame clones and lacks some. This sample carries 80,000 or so clones, roughly nine tenths of them seen once, and the ten largest clones take roughly 6%. Sequenced input: blood. Every receptor here comes from a man aged 45-60 years in good health. The CDR3 runs from the conserved cysteine through the conserved F or W. A D gene is named only where the DNA matches it firmly. The size entry is marked missing in some rows and otherwise reads once, few, many or a size class.

>NA|TRBJ1-1|NA|TRBV5-1
CASSLRQGNTEAFF
TGCGCCAGCAGCTTGCGGCAGGGGAACACTGAAGCTTTCTTT
>NA|TRBJ1-6|NA|TRBV5-1
CASSRGTDRTLHF
TGCGCCAGCAGCCGAGGGACGGACCGTACCCTCCACTTT
>TRBD2|TRBJ2-1|few|TRBV19
CASSQGGLSNEQFF
TGTGCCAGTAGTCAGGGAGGGTTAAGCAATGAGCAGTTCTTC
>NA|TRBJ2-7|NA|TRBV10-1
CASTINRPSYEQYF
TGCGCCAGCACAATTAACAGGCCCTCCTACGAGCAGTACTTC
>TRBD1|TRBJ2-5|NA|TRBV5-4
CASSQGAGETQYF
TGTGCCAGCAGTCAGGGGGCCGGAGAGACCCAGTACTTC
>NA|TRBJ1-2|NA|TRBV18
CASSPYNRGHDYGYTF
TGTGCCAGCTCACCATATAACAGAGGGCACGATTATGGCTACACCTTC
>TRBD1|TRBJ1-1|NA|TRBV25-1
CASSAIDRDNTEAFF
TGTGCCAGCAGTGCGATCGACAGGGACAACACTGAAGCTTTCTTT
>NA|TRBJ1-6|NA|TRBV2
CASSEAKGVSSPLHF
TGTGCCAGCAGTGAAGCTAAAGGGGTAAGCTCACCCCTCCACTTT
>TRBD2|TRBJ2-5|NA|TRBV4-1
CASSWTSGTREETQYF
TGCGCCAGCAGCTGGACCTCCGGGACTAGGGAAGAGACCCAGTACTTC
>NA|TRBJ1-1|NA|TRBV7-8
CASSLYGGANTEAFF
TGTGCCAGCAGCTTATACGGGGGCGCGAACACTGAAGCTTTCTTT
>TRBD1|TRBJ2-5|NA|TRBV7-6
CASSLGGQGRGETQYF
TGTGCCAGCAGCTTAGGGGGACAGGGAAGGGGAGAGACCCAGTACTTC
>NA|TRBJ1-2|NA|TRBV7-9
CASSPGGNWYGYTF
TGTGCCAGCAGCCCTGGTGGCAACTGGTATGGCTACACCTTC
>TRBD1|TRBJ2-2|NA|TRBV5-4
CASSFRTGRSGELFF
TGTGCCAGCAGCTTCCGGACAGGGCGATCCGGGGAGCTGTTTTTT
>TRBD1|TRBJ1-2|NA|TRBV27
CASSFSTGNYGYTF
TGTGCCAGCAGTTTCTCGACAGGGAACTATGGCTACACCTTC
>NA|TRBJ1-1|NA|TRBV6-6
CASSYSNTEAFF
TGTGCCAGCAGTTATTCTAACACTGAAGCTTTCTTT
>TRBD2|TRBJ2-3|NA|TRBV5-1
CASEEGTRSTDTQYF
TGCGCCAGTGAGGAGGGGACTAGGTCTACAGATACGCAGTATTTT
>NA|TRBJ2-2|NA|TRBV19
CASSIVGGTGELFF
TGTGCCAGTAGTATAGTTGGCGGGACCGGGGAGCTGTTTTTT
>NA|TRBJ1-1|NA|TRBV21-1
CASSSGGRAYTEAFF
TGTGCCAGCAGCAGTGGGGGTCGGGCGTACACTGAAGCTTTCTTT
>NA|TRBJ1-3|few|TRBV18
CASSPESHSGNTIYF
TGTGCCAGCTCACCGGAGTCTCACTCTGGAAACACCATATATTTT
>TRBD2|TRBJ2-3|NA|TRBV10-2
CASSELGQILAGDTDTQYF
TGCGCCAGCAGTGAGTTGGGTCAAATTCTAGCGGGGGACACAGATACGCAGTATTTT
>NA|TRBJ2-3|NA|TRBV3-1/TRBV3-2
CASSKDDMGNTQYF
TGTGCCAGCAGCAAAGATGATATGGGGAATACGCAGTATTTT
>TRBD1|TRBJ1-5|NA|TRBV6-5
CASNQDRGQPQHF
TGTGCCAGCAACCAGGACAGGGGGCAGCCCCAGCATTTT
>NA|TRBJ2-2|NA|TRBV2
CASIDRLDTGELFF
TGTGCCAGCATCGACAGGCTTGACACCGGGGAGCTGTTTTTT
>TRBD1|TRBJ2-7|NA|TRBV6-5
CASQTGGASYEQYF
TGTGCCAGCCAAACAGGGGGAGCATCCTACGAGCAGTACTTC
>TRBD1|TRBJ2-5|NA|TRBV5-6
CASSVVPDRGLGETQYF
TGTGCCAGCAGTGTGGTCCCTGACAGGGGGCTTGGGGAGACCCAGTACTTC
>TRBD2|TRBJ2-1|NA|TRBV2
CASSSTSGGANNEQFF
TGTGCCAGCAGTTCGACTAGCGGGGGGGCCAACAATGAGCAGTTCTTC
>NA|TRBJ1-1|medium-sized|TRBV15
CATSRDEVAEAFF
TGTGCCACCAGCAGAGATGAAGTGGCAGAAGCTTTCTTT
>TRBD1|TRBJ1-1|once|TRBV5-1
CASSGGQGFTEAFF
TGCGCCAGCAGCGGGGGACAGGGGTTCACTGAAGCTTTCTTT
>NA|TRBJ1-2|NA|TRBV12-3/TRBV12-4
CASRGATERYTF
TGTGCCAGCCGAGGGGCTACCGAGCGCTACACCTTC
>TRBD1|TRBJ2-2|NA|TRBV9
CASSVGKGGYTGELFF
TGTGCCAGCAGCGTAGGAAAAGGGGGCTACACCGGGGAGCTGTTTTTT
>NA|TRBJ1-1|NA|TRBV6-5
CASSYSAGVMNTEAFF
TGTGCCAGCAGTTACTCAGCCGGGGTGATGAACACTGAAGCTTTCTTT
>NA|TRBJ1-4|NA|TRBV30
CAWTQRADEKLFF
TGTGCCTGGACCCAACGAGCAGACGAAAAACTGTTTTTT
>NA|TRBJ1-3|NA|TRBV9
CASSYGGFGNTIYF
TGTGCCAGCAGCTACGGGGGTTTTGGAAACACCATATATTTT
>NA|TRBJ1-4|NA|TRBV19
CASMTLTGRGTNEKLFF
TGTGCCAGTATGACCCTTACGGGGAGGGGCACTAATGAAAAACTGTTTTTT
>NA|TRBJ1-6|NA|TRBV6-5
CASTTAGSPLHF
TGTGCCAGCACTACGGCGGGGTCACCCCTCCACTTT
>NA|TRBJ2-2|NA|TRBV27
CASRRGTLNTGELFF
TGTGCCAGCAGGCGCGGGACACTGAACACCGGGGAGCTGTTTTTT
>TRBD1|TRBJ1-5|NA|TRBV18
CASSQQGAGQPQHF
TGTGCCAGCTCACAACAGGGGGCAGGTCAGCCCCAGCATTTT
>NA|TRBJ2-1|NA|TRBV12-5
CASGLYNEQFF
TGTGCTAGTGGTTTGTACAATGAGCAGTTCTTC
>NA|TRBJ2-3|NA|TRBV19
CATRGTAVSTDTQYF
TGTGCCACCCGAGGGACGGCTGTTAGCACAGATACGCAGTATTTT
>NA|TRBJ1-5|few|TRBV14
CASSQDLRQPQHF
TGTGCCAGCAGCCAAGATCTTCGGCAGCCCCAGCATTTT
>NA|TRBJ1-6|NA|TRBV9
CASTRDLSDNSPLHF
TGTGCCAGCACCCGGGACCTTAGTGATAATTCACCCCTCCACTTT
>NA|TRBJ1-2|NA|TRBV25-1
CASSAGEVHGYTF
TGTGCCAGCAGTGCAGGGGAGGTACATGGCTACACCTTC
>NA|TRBJ2-2|NA|TRBV7-8
CASSLERVTLFF
TGTGCCAGCAGCTTAGAGCGGGTAACGCTGTTTTTT
>TRBD2|TRBJ2-7|NA|TRBV19
CASSPGGQRGLSYEQYF
TGTGCCAGTAGTCCCGGAGGGCAGCGGGGCCTCTCCTACGAGCAGTACTTC
>NA|TRBJ2-1|NA|TRBV20-1
CSAKQGFEQFF
TGCAGTGCTAAACAGGGCTTTGAGCAGTTCTTC
>NA|TRBJ1-1|NA|TRBV5-4
CASSTDPGSTEAFF
TGTGCCAGCAGCACTGACCCGGGGAGCACTGAAGCTTTCTTT
>NA|TRBJ1-1|NA|TRBV5-4
CASDVYGMNTEAFF
TGTGCCAGTGATGTTTACGGCATGAACACTGAAGCTTTCTTT